The rows below give T cell receptor beta chains drawn from one sample of a study of T cells in Graves' hyperthyroidism and ophthalmopathy. TCRdb reanalysed the multiplex PCR reads using MiXCR and keeps one entry per CDR3 protein. The data hold approximately 600,000 distinct CDR3 sequences, with over 12% observed a single time. The sequenced sample was blood. The receptor source for this set is a woman aged 18-30 years with Graves' ophthalmopathy. The CDR3 runs from the conserved cysteine through the conserved F or W. Fields, in order: D gene, J gene, V gene, clone size, CDR3 protein, CDR3 DNA. The D gene is left open where the match is weak. Clone size is stated in some rows and not others, as once, few, many or a class when expanded.

NA	TRBJ1-4	TRBV6-1	many	CATSAGFATNEKLFF	TGTGCCACCTCCGCAGGTTTTGCAACTAATGAAAAACTGTTTTTT
NA	TRBJ2-3	TRBV6-2/TRBV6-3	many	CASSFSYSTDTQYF	TGTGCCAGCAGTTTCTCGTATAGCACAGATACGCAGTATTTT
NA	TRBJ2-2	TRBV3-1	NA	CASSQTGAGRELFF	TGTGCCAGCAGCCAAACGGGGGCCGGTCGGGAGCTGTTTTTT
NA	TRBJ1-5	TRBV20-1	many	CSAKGPANQPQHF	TGCAGTGCTAAAGGACCGGCTAATCAGCCCCAGCATTTT
TRBD2	TRBJ2-1	TRBV18	few	CASSPAGAWNEQFF	TGTGCCAGCTCACCAGCGGGAGCATGGAATGAGCAGTTCTTC
NA	TRBJ2-1	TRBV3-1	NA	CASSPIQGPEQFF	TGTGCCAGCAGCCCCATACAGGGCCCTGAGCAGTTCTTC
NA	TRBJ2-2	TRBV11-3	many	CASSLARGRPGELFF	TGTGCCAGCAGCTTAGCCAGAGGTCGACCCGGGGAGCTGTTTTTT
NA	TRBJ2-7	TRBV4-1	many	CASSQEFMIGTYEQYF	TGCGCCAGCAGCCAAGAGTTTATGATCGGGACTTACGAGCAGTACTTC
TRBD2	TRBJ2-3	TRBV20-1	NA	CSATPTSGRAVSDTQYF	TGCAGTGCTACCCCAACTAGCGGGAGGGCCGTCTCAGATACGCAGTATTTT
TRBD1	TRBJ2-7	TRBV6-2/TRBV6-3	many	CASSYAPRDRFYEQYF	TGTGCCAGCAGTTACGCCCCCCGGGACAGATTTTACGAGCAGTACTTC
NA	TRBJ1-4	TRBV27	NA	CASSSLGATNEKLFF	TGTGCCAGCAGTTCCCTGGGGGCTACTAATGAAAAACTGTTTTTT
TRBD1	TRBJ1-1	TRBV27	many	CASSPGGTGPYSEAFF	TGTGCCAGCAGTCCTGGAGGGACAGGGCCTTACAGTGAAGCTTTCTTT
TRBD2	TRBJ2-3	TRBV5-1	NA	CASSNPSGRAADTQYF	TGCGCCAGCAGCAATCCTAGCGGGAGGGCCGCGGATACGCAGTATTTT
NA	TRBJ1-1	TRBV3-1	many	CASSPRLAVRGEAFF	TGTGCCAGCAGCCCGCGCCTGGCGGTGCGTGGGGAAGCTTTCTTT
TRBD2	TRBJ2-3	TRBV6-2/TRBV6-3	many	CASRELTSGITDTQYF	TGTGCCAGCAGGGAATTGACTAGCGGGATTACAGATACGCAGTATTTT